The 17 T cell receptor beta chains below all came from one sample that was sequenced in a study of T cell responses to AZD1222 COVID-19 vaccine. Here immunoSEQ multiplex PCR was the method, and the copy in TCRdb shows in-frame clones only, minus some. This sample has approximately 100,000 clones; around nine tenths occur once, and the top ten carry 3% to 4%. The sample here was peripheral blood, taken on day 0 of AZD1222 vaccination. Receptor source: an adult in good health.

V and J are TRBV19 and TRBJ2-3; weak D call: TRBD2 (6 bases). In germline, CDR1 is LNHDA, CDR2 SQIVND (reference sequence). The length of the CDR3 is 12 residues. V dropped 6 bases and J dropped 6 bases, with 10 bases sitting between them. The CDR3 nucleotides are TGTGCCAGTAGGATTGGGGGGGATACGCAGTATTTT. Amino acids: CASRIGGDTQYF.

The chain's CDR3 is CATSDTGTGNEKLFF. In nucleotides, the CDR3 is TGTGCCACCAGTGACACCGGGACAGGGAATGAAAAACTGTTTTTT. The chain carries TRBV24-1 and TRBJ1-4; 9 nucleotides align to TRBD1. This CDR3 has 15 residues. After removal of 4 bases from V and 5 bases from J, the junction contained 4 bases not matched to a gene. CDR1 is KGHDR and CDR2 is SFDVKD in the germline V gene.

The rearrangement uses TRBV6-5 and TRBJ2-2; 9 bases agree with TRBD1. Trimming removed 5 bases from V and 7 bases from J; junction bases left unmatched: 5. Germline CDR1 is MNHEY and CDR2 is SVGAGI. CDR3 size: 14 residues. CDR3 amino acids: CASSSGGQGGELFF. For the CDR3, the DNA is TGTGCCAGCAGTAGTGGGGGACAGGGCGGGGAGCTGTTTTTT.

The chain has TRBV11-3 and TRBJ2-5; TRBD2 agrees at 13 bases. J gave up 1 base and V 5 bases, and 4 bases lay outside the gene matches. This CDR3 has 16 amino acids. Germline values: CDR1 SGHNT, CDR2 YENEEA. DNA for the CDR3: TGTGCCAGCAGCCCCGGACTAGCGGGGGCCCAAGAGACCCAGTACTTC. Translating gives CASSPGLAGAQETQYF.

J is TRBJ1-4 and V is TRBV6-2 or TRBV6-3; maybe TRBD1 (5 bases). CDR3 size: 17 residues. Trimming removed 5 bases at V and 2 bases at J, with 18 bases between. CDR1 is MNHEY and CDR2 is SVGEGT in the germline V gene. For the CDR3, the DNA is TGTGCCAGCAGTCCCGGAACAGGACGGACGACTAATGAAAAACTGTTTTTT. Amino acid sequence: CASSPGTGRTTNEKLFF.

In its sample, this clone was seen once. The chain uses TRBV29-1 and TRBJ2-1, with 7 bases that match TRBD2. Germline V gene data show CDR1 as SQVTM and CDR2 as ANQGSEA. This CDR3 region has 14 residues. Unmatched junction bases numbered 9, after V lost 4 bases and J lost 6 bases. CDR3 amino acids: CSVVVRGIGNEQFF. The CDR3 region has the DNA TGCAGCGTTGTCGTGCGGGGGATTGGCAATGAGCAGTTCTTC.

Only one count was recorded for this clone. The V and J genes are TRBV6-5 and TRBJ2-2, with 9 bases that match TRBD1. The CDR3 sequence is 15 residues long. The ends lost 6 bases at V and 5 bases at J; junction bases unmatched: 7. Germline V CDR1 and CDR2: MNHEY, SVGAGI. CDR3 nucleotide sequence: TGTGCCAGCAGCTCCGACAGGGGGGGTACCGGGGAGCTGTTTTTT. It is translated as CASSSDRGGTGELFF.

The genes are TRBV27 and TRBJ2-1; D is unresolved. The CDR3 totals 13 residues. Germline V lookup: CDR1 MNHEY, CDR2 SMNVEV (reference sequence). Between the trimmed V and J ends, which lost 3 bases and 8 bases, there was a span of 11 bases. The CDR3 nucleotides are TGTGCCAGCAGTTTCCTAGTGGGTGATGAGCAGTTCTTC. Translated, it gives CASSFLVGDEQFF.

This sequence joins TRBV7-9 and TRBJ1-4, with 12 bases identical to TRBD1. This CDR3 spans 17 amino acids. Germline V CDR1 and CDR2: SEHNR, FQNEAQ (reference sequence). The V segment lost 3 bases and the J segment 4 bases; nucleotides outside the gene matches: 6. CDR3 sequence: CASSFRDRGPLNEKLFF. CDR3 nucleotide sequence: TGTGCCAGCAGCTTTCGGGACAGGGGGCCCCTTAATGAAAAACTGTTTTTT.

V usage is TRBV7-6 and J usage is TRBJ1-1, with D possibly being TRBD1 (5 bases). V was pared by 5 bases and J by 8 bases, with 12 bases between. The germline gives CDR1 SGHVS, CDR2 FNYEAQ. This CDR3 is built from 12 residues. DNA of the CDR3: TGTGCCAGCAGCCTTGGGGACCTCGAAGCTTTCTTT. It encodes CASSLGDLEAFF.

The chain recombines TRBV5-6 with TRBJ1-3; the D is unclear. Germline V gene sequence: CDR1 SGHDT, CDR2 YYEEEE. V lost 8 bases and J lost 1, with 19 bases in between. There are 16 residues in the CDR3. The CDR3 region is CASNRYGRTSGNTIYF. The DNA for the CDR3 is TGTGCCAGTAACCGTTATGGCAGGACGTCTGGAAACACCATATATTTT.

The genes are TRBV7-2 and TRBJ2-7, with D unresolved. The V gene's germline CDR1 is SGHTA and CDR2 FQGNSA. V was cut by 1 base and J by 2 bases, with 6 bases left in between. The CDR3 has 13 residues. This CDR3 is CASSLGGPYEQYF. CDR3 DNA sequence: TGTGCCAGCAGCTTAGGAGGCCCCTACGAGCAGTACTTC.

The rearrangement joins TRBV4-1 to TRBJ1-2; D call uncertain. The CDR3 consists of 13 residues. V lost 0 bases and J lost 8, with 10 bases in between. Germline-derived CDR1 and CDR2 are MGHRA and YSYEKL. CDR3 in amino acids: CASSQELHTGYTF. Written as DNA, the CDR3 is TGCGCCAGCAGCCAAGAGTTACACACGGGCTACACCTTC.

The rearrangement links TRBV5-4 to TRBJ1-4; the match to TRBD1 covers 9 bases. The length of the CDR3 is 15 residues. Germline lookup yields CDR1 SGHNT and CDR2 YYREEE (reference sequence). V lost 4 bases, J lost 4 bases, and 5 bases stayed unmatched. The CDR3 nucleotides read TGTGCCAGCAGCCCGGGGGGACAGGGTAATGAAAAACTGTTTTTT. It codes for CASSPGGQGNEKLFF.

The chain employs TRBV7-8 and TRBJ2-4; 12 bases align to TRBD1. Germline V gene data show CDR1 as SGHVS and CDR2 as FQNEAQ. CDR3 length equals 16 residues. Trimming at V came to 5 bases and at J to 7 bases, leaving 9 bases not matched to a gene. This CDR3 is CASSARDRGRENIQYF. The CDR3 DNA follows: TGTGCCAGCAGCGCCCGGGACAGGGGGCGAGAGAACATTCAGTACTTC.

J is TRBJ2-5 and V is TRBV7-2, with D unclear. The CDR3 is 14 residues long. V lost 2 bases and J 1 base, leaving 8 bases between the germline ends. Germline V gene lookup returns CDR1 SGHTA and CDR2 FQGNSA. In DNA, the CDR3 is TGTGCCAGCAGCTTACAGTTTAGCCAAGAGACCCAGTACTTC. The encoded protein is CASSLQFSQETQYF.

The chain combines TRBV5-4 with TRBJ2-5; 11 bases fit TRBD2. V dropped 3 bases and J dropped 5; count of bases not matched to a gene: 9. This CDR3 is built from 16 residues. CDR1 and CDR2 from the germline V gene are SGHNT and YYREEE (reference sequence). The CDR3 here is CASSSPPSGGRETQYF. Written as DNA, the CDR3 is TGTGCCAGCAGCTCGCCTCCTAGCGGGGGGCGGGAGACCCAGTACTTC.